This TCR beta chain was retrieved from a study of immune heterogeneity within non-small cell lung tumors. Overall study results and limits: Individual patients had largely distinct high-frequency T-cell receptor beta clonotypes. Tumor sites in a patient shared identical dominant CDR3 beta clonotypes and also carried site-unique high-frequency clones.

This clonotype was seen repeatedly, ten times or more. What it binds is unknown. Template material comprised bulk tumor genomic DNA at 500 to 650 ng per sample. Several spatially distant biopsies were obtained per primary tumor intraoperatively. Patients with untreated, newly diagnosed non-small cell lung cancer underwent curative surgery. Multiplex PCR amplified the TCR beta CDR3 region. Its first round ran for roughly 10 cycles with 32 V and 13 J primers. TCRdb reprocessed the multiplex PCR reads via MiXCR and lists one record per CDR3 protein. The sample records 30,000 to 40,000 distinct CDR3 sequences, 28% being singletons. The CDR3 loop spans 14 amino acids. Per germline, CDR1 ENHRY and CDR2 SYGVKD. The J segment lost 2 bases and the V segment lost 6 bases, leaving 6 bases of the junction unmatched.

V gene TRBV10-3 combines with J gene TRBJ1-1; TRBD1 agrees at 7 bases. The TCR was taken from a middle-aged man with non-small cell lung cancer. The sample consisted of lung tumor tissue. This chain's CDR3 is CAIRSRQGNTEAFF. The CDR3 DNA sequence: TGTGCCATCAGATCTCGACAGGGTAACACTGAAGCTTTCTTT.